This TCR beta chain derives from a study of blood T cell repertoires in COVID-19. Whole-study context: The cDNA or gDNA used as material had been derived from T cells, B-cell-depleted T cells, or PBMCs.

Looked up from germline, CDR1 is LNHNV and CDR2 is YYDKDF (reference sequence). The CDR3 extends over 17 amino acids. V shed 0 bases, J shed 3 bases, and the junction held 5 bases outside the gene matches. Some clones are missing from TCRdb's copy, which holds only in-frame ones; the method was immunoSEQ multiplex PCR. The sample shows 150,000 to 200,000 clones, about 81% of them seen only once. The receptor was derived from a woman over 75 with COVID-19, enrolled during active disease. The chain combines TRBV15 with TRBJ1-4; 9 nucleotides line up with TRBD1. Sequencing was done on a sample of peripheral blood. The CDR3 DNA is TGTGCCACCAGCAGAGATCGACAGGGGGAAGCTAATGAAAAACTGTTTTTT. This codes for CATSRDRQGEANEKLFF.